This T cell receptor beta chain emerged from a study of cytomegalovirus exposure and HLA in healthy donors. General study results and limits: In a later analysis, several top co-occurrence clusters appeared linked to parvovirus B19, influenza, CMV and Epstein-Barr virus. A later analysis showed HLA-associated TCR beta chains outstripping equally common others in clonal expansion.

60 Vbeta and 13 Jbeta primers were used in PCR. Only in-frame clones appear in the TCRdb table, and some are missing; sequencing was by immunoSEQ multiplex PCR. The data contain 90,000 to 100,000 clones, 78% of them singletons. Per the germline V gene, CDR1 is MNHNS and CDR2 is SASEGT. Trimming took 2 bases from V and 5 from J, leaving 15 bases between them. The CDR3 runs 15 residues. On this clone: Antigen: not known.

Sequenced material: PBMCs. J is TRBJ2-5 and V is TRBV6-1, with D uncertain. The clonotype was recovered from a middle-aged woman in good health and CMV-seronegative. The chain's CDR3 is CASSELGPGRETQYF. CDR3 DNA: TGTGCCAGCAGTGAACTGGGCCCCGGTCGGGAGACCCAGTACTTC.